The 21 T cell receptor beta chains in this list originate from one sample, sequenced in a study of blood T cell repertoires in COVID-19. The assay was immunoSEQ multiplex PCR, and TCRdb's table has in-frame clones only and misses some. The sample consists of about 59,000 clones, 70% to 80% of them appearing once. Source material: peripheral blood. The receptors originated from a human donor in a cohort sampled during active COVID-19.

This chain uses TRBV11-2 with TRBJ1-2; 7 bases agree with TRBD1. Trimming at V came to 2 bases and at J to 13 bases, leaving 10 bases not matched to a gene. The CDR3 runs 13 residues. CDR1 and CDR2 (germline): SGHAT, FQNNGV. This CDR3 is CASSLPNRGIRTF. Here the CDR3 DNA reads TGTGCCAGCAGCTTACCGAACAGGGGAATTCGCACCTTC.

This clone has a single count. The V call is TRBV6-5, the J call TRBJ2-1; D perhaps matches TRBD1 (6 bases). CDR1 and CDR2 (germline): MNHEY, SVGAGI. V gave up 8 bases and J gave up 9 bases, with 17 bases separating them. The CDR3 loop spans 13 amino acids. CDR3 sequence (DNA): TGTGCCAGCGGAGAGACAGGTTTTGGTGAGCAGTTCTTC. Its translation: CASGETGFGEQFF.

The chain uses TRBV5-6 and TRBJ1-2, with no clear D. This CDR3 contains 11 residues. Looked up from germline, CDR1 is SGHDT and CDR2 is YYEEEE. The V and J ends lost 2 bases and 5 bases respectively, with 4 bases between them. In DNA, the CDR3 is TGTGCCAGCAGCTTCGGGTATGGCTACACCTTC. Its protein product is CASSFGYGYTF.

CDR3 loop: CASSPLDSRGRRTEAFF. The CDR3 coding sequence is TGTGCCAGCTCACCGCTGGACTCCAGGGGGCGCCGAACTGAAGCTTTCTTT. This chain connects TRBV18 to TRBJ1-1; 8 bases agree with TRBD1. CDR1 KGHSH and CDR2 LQKENI come from the germline V gene. V lost 3 bases and J lost 5; bases outside the gene matches: 14. CDR3 length: 17 residues.

The chain joins TRBV9 to TRBJ2-3; tentatively, D is TRBD1 (6 bases). Germline CDR1 SGDLS, CDR2 YYNGEE. The CDR3 contains 15 residues. The V gene lost 0 bases and the J gene lost 1 base, with 9 bases spanning the gap. CDR3 coding DNA: TGTGCCAGCAGCGTAGATCAGGGGCGCACAGATACGCAGTATTTT. Translation: CASSVDQGRTDTQYF. The entire variable domain, with the rest obtained from reference TRBV9 and TRBJ2-3, is as follows: DSGVTQTPKHLITATGQRVTLRCSPRSGDLSVYWYQQSLDQGLQFLIQYYNGEERAKGNILERFSAQQFPDLHSELNLSSLELGDSALYFCASSVDQGRTDTQYFGPGTRLTVL.

This rearrangement joins TRBV28 to TRBJ1-6; D gene unclear. Germline V gives CDR1 MDHEN, CDR2 SYDVKM. V was pared by 2 bases and J by 15 bases, with 17 bases between. The CDR3 consists of 14 residues. Written as DNA, the CDR3 is TGTGCCAGCAGTTTAGTGGGCGGGAGAGGAAACCTCCACTTT. Its protein product is CASSLVGGRGNLHF.

This clone was recorded a few times. The genes are TRBV20-1 and TRBJ2-5, with TRBD2 matching 11 bases. The CDR3 totals 16 residues. Germline trimming cut 3 bases from V and 5 bases from J; bases unmatched to any gene: 11. Germline CDR1 is DFQATT and CDR2 is SNEGSKA (reference sequence). This chain's CDR3 is CSASPWVSGRVETQYF. The CDR3 DNA reads as TGCAGTGCTAGTCCCTGGGTTAGCGGGAGGGTGGAGACCCAGTACTTC.

V usage is TRBV11-2 and J usage is TRBJ2-3, with a possible D match to TRBD2 (6 bases). CDR1 SGHAT and CDR2 FQNNGV come from the germline V gene. CDR3 size: 14 residues. Trimming removed 5 bases from V and 5 bases from J, with 14 bases in between. The CDR3 DNA reads TGTGCCAGCAGCCAAGGGACTTTGCGAGATACGCAGTATTTT. It codes for CASSQGTLRDTQYF.

This chain joins TRBV5-4 and TRBJ1-3; D not resolved. This CDR3 spans 15 amino acids. Per germline, CDR1 SGHNT and CDR2 YYREEE (reference sequence). V lost 0 bases and J lost 0, with 7 bases in between. CDR3 residues: CASSLAESSGNTIYF. The CDR3 region has the DNA TGTGCCAGCAGCTTGGCCGAGAGCTCTGGAAACACCATATATTTT.

CDR3 in DNA: TGTGCCAGCAGGGGAACAGGGAGCTCCTACGAGCAGTACTTC. Protein product: CASRGTGSSYEQYF. The chain recombines TRBV28 with TRBJ2-7; D perhaps matches TRBD1 (6 bases). CDR1 MDHEN and CDR2 SYDVKM come from the germline V gene. The germline V and J ends were trimmed by 6 bases and 0 bases, with 12 bases remaining between them. CDR3 length: 14 residues.

The rearrangement links TRBV7-9 to TRBJ1-2; 8 bases agree with TRBD1. The CDR3 spans 12 residues. Trimming took 10 bases from V and 8 from J; bases not matched to a gene: 9. Germline V gene lookup returns CDR1 SEHNR and CDR2 FQNEAQ (reference sequence). CDR3 coding DNA: TGTGCCACGTACGCAGGGGGCCACGGCTACACCTTC. Translating it yields CATYAGGHGYTF.

The chain employs TRBV19 and TRBJ2-1; perhaps TRBD1 as D (6 bases). Germline loops: CDR1 LNHDA, CDR2 SQIVND (reference sequence). CDR3 length: 15 amino acids. V shed 5 bases and J shed 8 bases, with 19 bases lying between them. CDR3 loop: CASSWSKTGGYEQFF. CDR3 DNA sequence: TGTGCCAGTAGTTGGTCAAAGACAGGCGGCTATGAGCAGTTCTTC.

The rearrangement joins TRBV5-1 to TRBJ2-7; 7 bases line up with TRBD2. The V segment lost 0 bases and the J segment 4 bases; nucleotides outside the gene matches: 16. This CDR3 has 18 amino acids. Germline CDR1 reads SGHRS; CDR2 reads YFSETQ. The CDR3 region is CASSLVPGVMGGPYEQYF. The DNA for the CDR3 is TGCGCCAGCAGCTTGGTGCCGGGGGTGATGGGAGGGCCTTACGAGCAGTACTTC.

The V gene is TRBV7-2, the J gene TRBJ1-3; the D gene is possibly TRBD1 (5 bases). Trimming stripped 5 bases from V and 4 bases from J, with 15 bases between. There are 15 residues in the CDR3. CDR1 is SGHTA, CDR2 FQGNSA, per germline. The CDR3 DNA sequence: TGTGCCAGCAGCCTACGAGGGACTGGGGGAAACACCATATATTTT. This gives the protein CASSLRGTGGNTIYF.

This chain connects TRBV5-6 to TRBJ1-2; a possible D gene is TRBD1 (5 bases). CDR3 length: 14 amino acids. V dropped 4 bases and J dropped 8 bases, with 18 bases sitting between them. Germline CDR1 SGHDT, CDR2 YYEEEE. In DNA, the CDR3 is TGTGCCAGCAGCAGGGACTTCCAGGCAGGCGGCTACACCTTC. As protein: CASSRDFQAGGYTF.

This clone was observed a single time. The V call is TRBV6-6, the J call TRBJ1-4; D is ambiguous. Trimming stripped 7 bases from V and 3 bases from J, with 3 bases between. Germline loops: CDR1 MNHNY, CDR2 SVGAGI (reference sequence). This CDR3 has 11 amino acids. The CDR3, as DNA: TGTGCCAGCACCGCTAATGAAAAACTGTTTTTT. This sequence encodes CASTANEKLFF.

CDR3 residues: CASSLPGSRFEQYF. The CDR3 region has the DNA TGTGCCAGCAGTTTACCAGGGTCTCGTTTCGAGCAGTACTTC. The chain joins TRBV28 to TRBJ2-7; a weak D match, TRBD1 (5 bases). Germline CDR1 MDHEN, CDR2 SYDVKM. This CDR3 contains 14 residues. V was trimmed by 2 bases and J by 6 bases, leaving 14 bases between them.

This clone has more than one count but fewer than ten. The CDR3 DNA reads as TGTGCCAGCAGCACCGACAGAAGTGGTAATGAAAAACTGTTTTTT. It is translated as CASSTDRSGNEKLFF. The rearrangement joins TRBV7-6 to TRBJ1-4; TRBD1 might be the D (5 bases). Trimming cost V 5 bases and J 4 bases, with 14 bases left between them. The germline V gene has CDR1 SGHVS and CDR2 FNYEAQ. The CDR3 is 15 residues long.

V gene TRBV2 combines with J gene TRBJ2-1, with 10 positions matching TRBD1. After removal of 8 bases from V and 7 bases from J, the junction contained 5 bases not matched to a gene. The germline gives CDR1 SNHLY, CDR2 FYNNEI. The CDR3 is made up of 13 amino acids. The CDR3 is CASVGQGRNEQFF. The CDR3 DNA reads TGTGCCAGCGTGGGACAGGGGAGGAATGAGCAGTTCTTC.

This clone was seen a handful of times. The V gene is TRBV19, the J gene TRBJ1-5; perhaps TRBD1 as D (6 bases). This CDR3 comprises 16 residues. Trimming took off 5 bases at V and 6 bases at J, with 20 bases between the two ends. Germline CDR1 LNHDA, CDR2 SQIVND (reference sequence). CDR3 amino acids: CASSPLSGGSGQPQHF. In nucleotides, the CDR3 is TGTGCCAGTAGTCCCCTATCGGGGGGCTCCGGTCAGCCCCAGCATTTT. The whole variable domain, filled in from reference TRBV19 and TRBJ1-5, reads DGGITQSPKYLFRKEGQNVTLSCEQNLNHDAMYWYRQDPGQGLRLIYYSQIVNDFQKGDIAEGYSVSREKKESFPLTVTSAQKNPTAFYLCASSPLSGGSGQPQHFGDGTRLSIL.

The chain is built from TRBV28 and TRBJ2-7; 10 bases fit TRBD2. CDR3 length: 17 amino acids. Per the germline V gene, CDR1 is MDHEN and CDR2 is SYDVKM. V lost 5 bases to trimming and J lost 1 base; unmatched junction nucleotides: 11. The CDR3 sequence is CASSPSGSGFGSYEQYF. CDR3 nucleotide sequence: TGTGCCAGCAGTCCTAGCGGGAGCGGATTTGGATCCTACGAGCAGTACTTC.